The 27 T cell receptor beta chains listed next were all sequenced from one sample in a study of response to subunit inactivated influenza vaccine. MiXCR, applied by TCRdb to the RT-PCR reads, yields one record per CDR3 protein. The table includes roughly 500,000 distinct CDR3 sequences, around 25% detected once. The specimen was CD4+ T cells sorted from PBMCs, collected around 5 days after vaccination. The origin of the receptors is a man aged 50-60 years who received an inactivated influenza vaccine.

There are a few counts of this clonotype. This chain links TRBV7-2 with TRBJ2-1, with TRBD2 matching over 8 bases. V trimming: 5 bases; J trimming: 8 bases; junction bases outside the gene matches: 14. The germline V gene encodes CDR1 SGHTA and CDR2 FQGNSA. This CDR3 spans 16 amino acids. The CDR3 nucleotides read TGTGCCAGCAGCCCCCGGACTAGCCGGGGGGGCGATGAGCAGTTCTTC. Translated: CASSPRTSRGGDEQFF.

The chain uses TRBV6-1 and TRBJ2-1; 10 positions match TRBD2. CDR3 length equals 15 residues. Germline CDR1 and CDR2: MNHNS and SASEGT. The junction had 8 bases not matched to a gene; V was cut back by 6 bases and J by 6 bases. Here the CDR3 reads CASRPSGRALNEQFF. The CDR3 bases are TGTGCCAGCAGGCCCAGCGGGAGGGCCCTCAATGAGCAGTTCTTC.

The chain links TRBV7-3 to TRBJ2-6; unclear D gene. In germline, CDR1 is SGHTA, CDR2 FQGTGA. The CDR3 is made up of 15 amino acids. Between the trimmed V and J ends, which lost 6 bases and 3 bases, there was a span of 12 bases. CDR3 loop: CASSQGPVGANVLTF. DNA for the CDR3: TGTGCCAGCAGTCAAGGGCCGGTTGGGGCCAACGTCCTGACTTTC.

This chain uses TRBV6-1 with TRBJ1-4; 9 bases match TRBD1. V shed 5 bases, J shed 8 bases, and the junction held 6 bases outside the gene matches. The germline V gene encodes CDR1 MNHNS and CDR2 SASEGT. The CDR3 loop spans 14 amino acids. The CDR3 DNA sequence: TGTGCCAGCAGTAAAACAGGGGGCAGCGAAAAACTGTTTTTT. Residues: CASSKTGGSEKLFF.

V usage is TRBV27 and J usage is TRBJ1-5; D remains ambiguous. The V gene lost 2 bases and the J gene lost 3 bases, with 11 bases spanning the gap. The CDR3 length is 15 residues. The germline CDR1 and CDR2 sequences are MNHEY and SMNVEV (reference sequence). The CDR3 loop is CASSLASGINQPQHF. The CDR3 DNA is TGTGCCAGCAGTTTAGCGTCGGGGATCAATCAGCCCCAGCATTTT.

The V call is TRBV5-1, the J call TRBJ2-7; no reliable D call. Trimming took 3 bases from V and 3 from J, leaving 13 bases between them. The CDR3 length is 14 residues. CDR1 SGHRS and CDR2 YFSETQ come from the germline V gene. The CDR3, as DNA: TGCGCCAGCAGCTCCGGGTCACGAAACTACGAGCAGTACTTC. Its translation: CASSSGSRNYEQYF.

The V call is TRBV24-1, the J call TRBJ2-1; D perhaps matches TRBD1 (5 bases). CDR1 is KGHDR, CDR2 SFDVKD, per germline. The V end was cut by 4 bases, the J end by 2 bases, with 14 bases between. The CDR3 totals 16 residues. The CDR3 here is CATSEPTATTYNEQFF. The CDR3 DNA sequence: TGTGCCACCAGTGAGCCGACAGCAACCACCTACAATGAGCAGTTCTTC.

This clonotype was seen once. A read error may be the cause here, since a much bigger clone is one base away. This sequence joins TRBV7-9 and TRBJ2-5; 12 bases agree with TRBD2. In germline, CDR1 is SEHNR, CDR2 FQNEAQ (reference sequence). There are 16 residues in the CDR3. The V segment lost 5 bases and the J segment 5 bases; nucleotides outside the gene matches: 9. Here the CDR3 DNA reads TGTGCCAGCAGCGCCTCTAGCGGGAGGGCCTGGGAGACCCAGTACTTC. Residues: CASSASSGRAWETQYF.

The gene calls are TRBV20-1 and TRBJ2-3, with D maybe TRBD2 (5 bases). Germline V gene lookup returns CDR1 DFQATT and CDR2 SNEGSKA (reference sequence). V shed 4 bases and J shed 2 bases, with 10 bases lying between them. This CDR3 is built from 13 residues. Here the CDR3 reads CSATDSNTDTQYF. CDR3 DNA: TGCAGTGCTACGGACTCTAACACAGATACGCAGTATTTT.

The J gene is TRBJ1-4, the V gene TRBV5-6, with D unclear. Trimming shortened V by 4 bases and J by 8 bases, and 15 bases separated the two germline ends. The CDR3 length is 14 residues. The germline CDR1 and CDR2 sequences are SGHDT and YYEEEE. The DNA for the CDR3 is TGTGCCAGCAGCCTGGCCCCCCCGGTCGAAAAACTGTTTTTT. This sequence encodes CASSLAPPVEKLFF.

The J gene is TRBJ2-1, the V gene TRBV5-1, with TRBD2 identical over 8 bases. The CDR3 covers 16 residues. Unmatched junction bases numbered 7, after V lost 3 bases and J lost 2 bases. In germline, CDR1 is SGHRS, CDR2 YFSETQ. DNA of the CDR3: TGCGCCAGCAGCTCGTCGGCGGGGGGCCCCTACAATGAGCAGTTCTTC. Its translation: CASSSSAGGPYNEQFF.

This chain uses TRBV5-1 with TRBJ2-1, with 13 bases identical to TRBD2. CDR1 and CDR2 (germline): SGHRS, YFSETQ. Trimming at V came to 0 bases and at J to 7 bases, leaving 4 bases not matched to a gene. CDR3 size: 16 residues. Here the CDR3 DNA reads TGCGCCAGCAGCTTGGGACTAGCGGGGGGACAAAATGAGCAGTTCTTC. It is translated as CASSLGLAGGQNEQFF.

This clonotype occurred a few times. The CDR3 loop reads CASKIGQSQETQYF. The CDR3 DNA sequence: TGCGCCAGCAAGATAGGACAGAGCCAAGAGACCCAGTACTTC. This chain uses TRBV5-1 with TRBJ2-5; tentatively, D is TRBD1 (6 bases). CDR3 length: 14 amino acids. V shed 6 bases and J shed 1 base, with 13 bases lying between them. From germline, CDR1 is SGHRS and CDR2 YFSETQ. Variable domain in full (rest from reference TRBV5-1 and TRBJ2-5): KAGVTQTPRYLIKTRGQQVTLSCSPISGHRSVSWYQQTPGQGLQFLFEYFSETQRNKGNFPGRFSGRQFSNSRSEMNVSTLELGDSALYLCASKIGQSQETQYFGPGTRLLVL.

The CDR3, as DNA: TGTGCCAGCAGTTACGACGCGAAGGGGACTGAAGCTTTCTTT. It encodes CASSYDAKGTEAFF. This chain uses TRBV6-5 with TRBJ1-1; D perhaps matches TRBD1 (5 bases). V shed 2 bases and J shed 5 bases, with 12 bases lying between them. The CDR3 contains 14 residues. Looked up from germline, CDR1 is MNHEY and CDR2 is SVGAGI.

The CDR3 DNA reads TGTGCCAGCAGAGCCGATAGCACAGATACGCAGTATTTT. Amino acids: CASRADSTDTQYF. The V and J genes are TRBV6-1 and TRBJ2-3, with D unclear. The CDR3 is made up of 13 amino acids. Trimming took off 6 bases at V and 0 bases at J, with 7 bases between the two ends. Germline CDR1 MNHNS, CDR2 SASEGT.

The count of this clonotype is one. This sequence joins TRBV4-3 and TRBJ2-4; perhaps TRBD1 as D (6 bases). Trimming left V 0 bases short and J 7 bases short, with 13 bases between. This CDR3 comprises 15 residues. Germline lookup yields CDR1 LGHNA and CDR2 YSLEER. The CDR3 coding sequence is TGCGCCAGCAGCCAAGATCATGGGACACCCAACATTCAGTACTTC. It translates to CASSQDHGTPNIQYF.

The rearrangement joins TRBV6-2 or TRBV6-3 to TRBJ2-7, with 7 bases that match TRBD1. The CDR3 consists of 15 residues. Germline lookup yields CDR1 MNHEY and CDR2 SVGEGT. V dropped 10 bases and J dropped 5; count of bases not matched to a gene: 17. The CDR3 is CATTETRQGFNEQYF. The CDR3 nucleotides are TGTGCCACCACCGAGACAAGACAGGGTTTTAACGAGCAGTACTTC.

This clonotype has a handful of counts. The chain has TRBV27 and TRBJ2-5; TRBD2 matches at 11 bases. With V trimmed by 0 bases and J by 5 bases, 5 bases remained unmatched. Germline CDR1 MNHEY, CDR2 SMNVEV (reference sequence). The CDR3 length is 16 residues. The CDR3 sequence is CASSLSVAGGWETQYF. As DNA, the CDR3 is TGTGCCAGCAGTTTATCGGTAGCGGGAGGGTGGGAGACCCAGTACTTC.

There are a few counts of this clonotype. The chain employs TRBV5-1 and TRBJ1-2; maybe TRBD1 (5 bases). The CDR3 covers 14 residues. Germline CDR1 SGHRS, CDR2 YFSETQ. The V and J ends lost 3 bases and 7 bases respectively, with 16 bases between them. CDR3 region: CASSSLEGQGGYTF. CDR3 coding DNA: TGCGCCAGCAGCTCGTTGGAGGGGCAGGGTGGCTACACCTTC. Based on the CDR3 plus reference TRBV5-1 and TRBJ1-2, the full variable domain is KAGVTQTPRYLIKTRGQQVTLSCSPISGHRSVSWYQQTPGQGLQFLFEYFSETQRNKGNFPGRFSGRQFSNSRSEMNVSTLELGDSALYLCASSSLEGQGGYTFGSGTRLTVV.

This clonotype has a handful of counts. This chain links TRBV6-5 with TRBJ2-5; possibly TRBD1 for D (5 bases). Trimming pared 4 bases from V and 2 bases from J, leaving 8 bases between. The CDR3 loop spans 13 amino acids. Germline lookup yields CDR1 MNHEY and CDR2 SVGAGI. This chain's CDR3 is CASSSRQQETQYF. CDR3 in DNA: TGTGCCAGCAGTTCCCGACAGCAAGAGACCCAGTACTTC.

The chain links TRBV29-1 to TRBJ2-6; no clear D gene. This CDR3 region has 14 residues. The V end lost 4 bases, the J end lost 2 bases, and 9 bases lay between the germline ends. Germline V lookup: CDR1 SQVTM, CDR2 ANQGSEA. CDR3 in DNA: TGCAGCGTTGCAGTTACCGCTGGGGCCAACGTCCTGACTTTC. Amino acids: CSVAVTAGANVLTF.

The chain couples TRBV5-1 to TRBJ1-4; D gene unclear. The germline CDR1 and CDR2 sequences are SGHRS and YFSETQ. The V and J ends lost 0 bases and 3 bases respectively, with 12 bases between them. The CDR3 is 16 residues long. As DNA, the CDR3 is TGCGCCAGCAGCTTGGAGCGGCAGGTCCCTAATGAAAAACTGTTTTTT. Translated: CASSLERQVPNEKLFF.

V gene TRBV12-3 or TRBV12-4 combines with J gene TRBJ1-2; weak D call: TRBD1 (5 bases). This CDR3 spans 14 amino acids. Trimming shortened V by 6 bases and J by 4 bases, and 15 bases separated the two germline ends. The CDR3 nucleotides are TGTGCCAGCAGGGGACTGGGCGAACGCTATGGCTACACCTTC. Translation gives CASRGLGERYGYTF.

CDR3 DNA sequence: TGTGCCAGTAACAGGGGACCCAGCTCCTACGAGCAGTACTTC. Translating it yields CASNRGPSSYEQYF. The chain carries TRBV12-3 or TRBV12-4 and TRBJ2-7, with TRBD1 matching 7 bases. V lost 9 bases to trimming and J lost 0 bases; unmatched junction nucleotides: 8. The CDR3 has 14 amino acids.

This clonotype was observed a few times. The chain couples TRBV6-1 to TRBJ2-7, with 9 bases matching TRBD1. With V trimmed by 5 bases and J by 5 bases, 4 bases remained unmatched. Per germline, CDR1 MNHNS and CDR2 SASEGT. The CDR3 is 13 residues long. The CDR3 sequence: CASSRDRADEQYF. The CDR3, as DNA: TGTGCCAGCAGTCGGGACAGGGCCGACGAGCAGTACTTC.

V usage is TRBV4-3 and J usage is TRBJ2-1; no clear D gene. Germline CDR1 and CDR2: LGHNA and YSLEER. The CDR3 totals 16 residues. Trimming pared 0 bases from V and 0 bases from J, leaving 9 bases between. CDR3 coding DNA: TGCGCCAGCAGCCAAGATCCCCCGAGCTCCTACAATGAGCAGTTCTTC. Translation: CASSQDPPSSYNEQFF.

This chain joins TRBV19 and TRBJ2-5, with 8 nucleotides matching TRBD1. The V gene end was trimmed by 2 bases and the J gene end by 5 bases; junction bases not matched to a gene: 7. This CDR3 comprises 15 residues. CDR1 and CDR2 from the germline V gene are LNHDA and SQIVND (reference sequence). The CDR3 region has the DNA TGTGCCAGTAGTATATCGGGCAGGGGGCTGGAGACCCAGTACTTC. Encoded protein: CASSISGRGLETQYF.